One sample yielded the 3 T cell receptor beta chains listed below, sequenced in a study of T cells in Graves' hyperthyroidism and ophthalmopathy. Using RNA transcripts as the source, TCR beta CDR3 regions were amplified. The study used the HTBI primer set for a first-round RT-PCR of the TCR CDR3. Via MiXCR, TCRdb re-called the multiplex PCR reads, giving one row per CDR3 protein. The sample has hundreds of thousands of distinct CDR3 sequences, roughly 40% seen once. The sample taken for sequencing was blood. All receptors come from a young man with Graves' hyperthyroidism.

This clonotype appeared a few times. The rearrangement links TRBV20-1 to TRBJ2-7; 10 bases agree with TRBD2. J was trimmed by 2 bases and V by 3 bases; bases with no gene match: 10. Germline loops: CDR1 DFQATT, CDR2 SNEGSKA (reference sequence). The CDR3 loop spans 16 amino acids. The CDR3 DNA is TGCAGTGCTAGCGATCTCGCTAGCGGGAGTCCCTACGAGCAGTACTTC. Translation gives CSASDLASGSPYEQYF.

A few counts support this clonotype. The chain employs TRBV6-5 and TRBJ1-1; 9 bases are shared with TRBD1. CDR1 MNHEY and CDR2 SVGAGI come from the germline V gene. The CDR3 has 16 amino acids. After removal of 6 bases from V and 4 bases from J, the junction contained 12 bases not matched to a gene. This CDR3 reads CASRVGGGQGITEAFF. For the CDR3, the DNA is TGTGCCAGCAGGGTGGGGGGTGGACAGGGGATCACTGAAGCTTTCTTT.

This rearrangement joins TRBV7-9 to TRBJ1-6, with D unresolved. This CDR3 is 18 amino acids long. Germline CDR1 and CDR2: SEHNR and FQNEAQ (reference sequence). Trimming pared 4 bases from V and 0 bases from J, leaving 16 bases between. The CDR3 spells CASSSAPDPSSYNSPLHF. Written as DNA, the CDR3 is TGTGCCAGCAGCTCTGCCCCCGACCCAAGCTCCTATAATTCACCCCTCCACTTT. Variable domain in full (rest from reference TRBV7-9 and TRBJ1-6): DTGVSQNPRHKITKRGQNVTFRCDPISEHNRLYWYRQTLGQGPEFLTYFQNEAQLEKSRLLSDRFSAERPKGSFSTLEIQRTEQGDSAMYLCASSSAPDPSSYNSPLHFGNGTRLTVT.